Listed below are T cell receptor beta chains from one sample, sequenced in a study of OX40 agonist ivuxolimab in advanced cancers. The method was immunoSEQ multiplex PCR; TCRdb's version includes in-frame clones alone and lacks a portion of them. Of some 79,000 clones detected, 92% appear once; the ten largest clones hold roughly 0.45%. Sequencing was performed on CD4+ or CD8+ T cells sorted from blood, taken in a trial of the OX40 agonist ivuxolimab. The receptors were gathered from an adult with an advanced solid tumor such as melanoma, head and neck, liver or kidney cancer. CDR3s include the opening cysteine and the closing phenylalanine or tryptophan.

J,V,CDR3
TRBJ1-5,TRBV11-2,CASSLEAYQPQHF
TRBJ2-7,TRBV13,CASSLTATTYEQYF
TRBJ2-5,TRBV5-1,CASSPAATSPETQYF
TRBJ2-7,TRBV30,CAWTRGLAGAGWYEQYF
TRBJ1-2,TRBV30,CAWSTGAHGYTF
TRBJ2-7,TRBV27,CASSLRVQSYEQYF
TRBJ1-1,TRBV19,CASSIGTVNTEAFF
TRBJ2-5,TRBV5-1,CASSSDGSQETQYF
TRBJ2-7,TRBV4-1,CASALDSGPYEQYF
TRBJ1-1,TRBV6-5,CASSSHRNTEAFF
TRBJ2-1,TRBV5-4,CASSMGGGSFLNEQFF
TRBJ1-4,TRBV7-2,CASSFTGNREKLFF
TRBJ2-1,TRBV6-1,CASSGRTSGGGGNEQFF
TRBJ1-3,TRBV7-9,CASSQTTGGSGNTIYF
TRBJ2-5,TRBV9,CASSVASGKQETQYF
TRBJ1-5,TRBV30,CAWSRNRVGGSNQPQHF
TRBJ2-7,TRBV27,CASSSWDRGREQYF
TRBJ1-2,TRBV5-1,CASSLQGVNYGYTF
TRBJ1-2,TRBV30,CAWSEGEWGYTF
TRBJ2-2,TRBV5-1,CASSLGHTAGELFF
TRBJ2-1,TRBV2,CASRLLLDNEQFF
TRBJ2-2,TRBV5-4,CASSSSGSITGELFF
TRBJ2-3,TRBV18,CASSSGLAGSDTQYF
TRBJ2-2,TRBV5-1,CASRRGEATGELFF
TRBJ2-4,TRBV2,CASSGDRGPTKNIQYF
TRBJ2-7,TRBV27,CASSLRRTPYEQYF
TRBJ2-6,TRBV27,CASSLRYSGANVLTF
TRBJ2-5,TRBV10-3,CAISPDRDQETQYF
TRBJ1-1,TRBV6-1,CASSAGVYTEAFF
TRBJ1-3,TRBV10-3,CAISMTVSSGNTIYF
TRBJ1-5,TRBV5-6,CASSLEGWGQGGLPQHF
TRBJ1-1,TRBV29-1,CSVGDRTETLAAFF
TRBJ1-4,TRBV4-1,CASSPGQANEKLFF
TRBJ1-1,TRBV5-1,CASSLGGGTEAFF
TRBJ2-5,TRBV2,CASGGLSGRQETQYF
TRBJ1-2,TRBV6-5,CASSPTSGVYGYTF
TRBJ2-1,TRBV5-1,CASSSTQGHNEQFF
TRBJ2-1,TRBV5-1,CASSLSLGTSFSEQFF
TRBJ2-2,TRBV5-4,CASSLVAGELFF
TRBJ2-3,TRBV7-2,CASSTFNRGGHTDTQYF
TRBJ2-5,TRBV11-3,CASSRLGQRGETQYF
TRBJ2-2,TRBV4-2,CASSQRGLAVSGELFF
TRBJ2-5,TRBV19,CASSPRTSSQTQYF
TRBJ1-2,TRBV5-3,CARSQSFRVNIANYGYTF
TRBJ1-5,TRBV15,CATSSIDRGRSQPQHF
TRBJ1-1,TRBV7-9,CASSIYPSTAFF
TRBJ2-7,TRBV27,CAITPQGDTYEQYF